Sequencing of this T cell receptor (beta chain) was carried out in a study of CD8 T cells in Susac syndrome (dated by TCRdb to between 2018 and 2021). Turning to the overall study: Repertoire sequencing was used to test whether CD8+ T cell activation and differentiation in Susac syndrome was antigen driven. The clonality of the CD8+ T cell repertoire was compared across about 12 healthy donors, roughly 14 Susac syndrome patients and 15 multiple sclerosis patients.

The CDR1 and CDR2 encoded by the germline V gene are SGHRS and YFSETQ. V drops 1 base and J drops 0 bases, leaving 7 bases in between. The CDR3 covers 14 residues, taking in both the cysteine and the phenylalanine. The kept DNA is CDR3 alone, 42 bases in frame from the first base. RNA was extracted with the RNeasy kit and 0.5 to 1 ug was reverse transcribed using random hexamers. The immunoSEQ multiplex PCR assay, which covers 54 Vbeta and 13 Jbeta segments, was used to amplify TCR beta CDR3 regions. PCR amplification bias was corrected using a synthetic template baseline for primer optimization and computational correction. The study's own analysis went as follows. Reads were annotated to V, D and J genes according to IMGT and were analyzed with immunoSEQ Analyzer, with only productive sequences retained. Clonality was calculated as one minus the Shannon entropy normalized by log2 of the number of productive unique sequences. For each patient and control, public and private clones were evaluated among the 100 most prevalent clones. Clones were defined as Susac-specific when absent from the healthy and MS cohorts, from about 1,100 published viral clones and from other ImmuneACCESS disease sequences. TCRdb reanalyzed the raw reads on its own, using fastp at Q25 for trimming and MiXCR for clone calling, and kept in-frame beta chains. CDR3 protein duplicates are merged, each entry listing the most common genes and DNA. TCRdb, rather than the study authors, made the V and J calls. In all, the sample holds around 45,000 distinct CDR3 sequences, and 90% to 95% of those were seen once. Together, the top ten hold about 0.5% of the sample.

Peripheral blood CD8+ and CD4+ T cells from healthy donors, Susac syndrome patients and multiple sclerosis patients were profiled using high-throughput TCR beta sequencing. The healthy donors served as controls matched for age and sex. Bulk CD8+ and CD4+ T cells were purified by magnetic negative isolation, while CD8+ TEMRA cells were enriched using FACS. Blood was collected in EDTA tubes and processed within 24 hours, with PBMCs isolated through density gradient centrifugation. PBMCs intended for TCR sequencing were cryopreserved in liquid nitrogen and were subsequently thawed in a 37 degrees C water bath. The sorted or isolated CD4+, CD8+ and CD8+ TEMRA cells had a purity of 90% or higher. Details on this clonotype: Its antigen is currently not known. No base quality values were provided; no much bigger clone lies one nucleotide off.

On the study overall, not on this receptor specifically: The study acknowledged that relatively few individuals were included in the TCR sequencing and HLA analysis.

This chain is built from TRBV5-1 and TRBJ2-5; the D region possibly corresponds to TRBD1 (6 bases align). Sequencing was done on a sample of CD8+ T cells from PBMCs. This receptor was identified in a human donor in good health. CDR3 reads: CASSLTGHQETQYF. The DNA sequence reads TGCGCCAGCAGCTTGACAGGGCACCAAGAGACCCAGTACTTC.